A single sample gave rise to the 17 T cell receptor beta chains below, sequenced in a study of CD8+CD57+ T cells in acquired aplastic anemia. TCR beta VDJ and CDR3 profiles were obtained from a genomic DNA template. MiXCR was run by TCRdb on the reads, yielding one entry per CDR3 protein. Of a few hundred thousand distinct CDR3 sequences listed, under 60% are singletons. Whoever was chosen for sequencing had shown CD8+CD57+ cell expansion by flow cytometry. The sample consisted of sorted CD4+, CD8+, or CD8+CD57+ T cells (not recorded which) from PBMCs. These receptors were collected from a human donor with aplastic anemia.

This clonotype was detected a few times. The V and J genes are TRBV7-2 and TRBJ2-7; no firm D call. In germline, CDR1 is SGHTA, CDR2 FQGNSA. This CDR3 contains 12 residues. Trimming removed 5 bases at V and 8 bases at J, with 13 bases between. CDR3 bases: TGTGCCAGCAGCCCACTGGGGTCGAAGCAGTACTTC. Translating gives CASSPLGSKQYF.

To note about this clonotype: This may be a read error, as it is one base from a much larger clone. The rearrangement uses TRBV7-3 and TRBJ2-1; D may correspond to TRBD1 or TRBD2 (7 bases each). The V end lost 10 bases, the J end lost 10 bases, and 23 bases lay between the germline ends. CDR1 is SGHTA and CDR2 is FQGTGA in the germline V gene. The CDR3 length is 14 residues. The DNA of the CDR3 is TGTGCCAAAGCAGGGGGGAGGGGGGGGGGGGAGCAGTTCTTC. It codes for CAKAGGRGGGEQFF.

This clonotype came up many times. This chain uses TRBV19 with TRBJ2-7, with 8 bases aligning to TRBD1. With V trimmed by 10 bases and J by 2 bases, 10 bases remained unmatched. This CDR3 is built from 14 residues. Germline assignment: CDR1 LNHDA and CDR2 SQIVND (reference sequence). The CDR3 loop is CATINGQGPYEQYF. The CDR3 nucleotides are TGTGCCACCATTAACGGACAGGGTCCCTACGAGCAGTACTTC.

In its sample, this clonotype was seen many times. This chain uses TRBV3-1 with TRBJ2-2; weak D call: TRBD2 (5 bases). CDR3 length: 13 amino acids. Germline CDR1 and CDR2: LGHDT and YNNKEL (reference sequence). Trimming shortened V by 4 bases and J by 8 bases, and 11 bases separated the two germline ends. CDR3 region: CASSLVASGELFF. The DNA for the CDR3 is TGTGCCAGCAGCCTCGTAGCGTCAGGGGAGCTGTTTTTT.

The J gene is TRBJ1-2, the V gene TRBV9; D is possibly TRBD1 (5 bases). This CDR3 comprises 16 residues. The ends were cut back, 4 bases at V and 4 bases at J, with 20 bases in the middle. The germline V gene has CDR1 SGDLS and CDR2 YYNGEE. The CDR3 region is CASSPTQGRAFYGYTF. CDR3 in DNA: TGTGCCAGCAGCCCCACCCAGGGCAGGGCCTTCTATGGCTACACCTTC. Full variable domain (outside the CDR3, taken from reference TRBV9 and TRBJ1-2): DSGVTQTPKHLITATGQRVTLRCSPRSGDLSVYWYQQSLDQGLQFLIQYYNGEERAKGNILERFSAQQFPDLHSELNLSSLELGDSALYFCASSPTQGRAFYGYTFGSGTRLTVV.

The V gene is TRBV5-1, the J gene TRBJ2-1; 8 bases align to TRBD1. The CDR3 sequence is 15 residues long. V trimming: 4 bases; J trimming: 7 bases; junction bases outside the gene matches: 10. Per germline, CDR1 SGHRS and CDR2 YFSETQ. DNA for the CDR3: TGCGCCAGCAGCGAGGGACAGGCGGGTGGAAATGAGCAGTTCTTC. It specifies CASSEGQAGGNEQFF.

This chain joins TRBV20-1 and TRBJ2-5; 8 nucleotides line up with TRBD1. Germline V gene lookup returns CDR1 DFQATT and CDR2 SNEGSKA (reference sequence). Trimming took 3 bases from V and 3 from J; bases not matched to a gene: 6. The CDR3 extends over 14 amino acids. The CDR3 nucleotides read TGCAGTGCTAGTTTAACGGACAGGGAAGAGACCCAGTACTTC. It translates to CSASLTDREETQYF.

This clonotype was counted between two and nine times. The genes are TRBV9 and TRBJ2-7; tentatively, D is TRBD1 (5 bases). This CDR3 has 14 residues. From germline, CDR1 is SGDLS and CDR2 YYNGEE. V was clipped by 1 base and J by 2 bases, with 10 bases between them. Here the CDR3 reads CASSVSHRTYEQYF. The DNA for the CDR3 is TGTGCCAGCAGCGTATCTCACAGGACCTACGAGCAGTACTTC.

This sequence joins TRBV7-9 and TRBJ2-5; perhaps TRBD2 as D (6 bases). The CDR3 has 14 amino acids. The V gene's germline CDR1 is SEHNR and CDR2 FQNEAQ (reference sequence). V shed 6 bases and J shed 4 bases, with 15 bases lying between them. For the CDR3, the DNA is TGTGCCAGCAGTTACGCGCGGGGTGGAGAGACCCAGTACTTC. Protein product: CASSYARGGETQYF.

This chain joins TRBV9 and TRBJ2-4; 12 bases line up with TRBD2. Germline loops: CDR1 SGDLS, CDR2 YYNGEE. V was pared by 4 bases and J by 4 bases, with 6 bases of the junction left unmatched. There are 16 residues in the CDR3. The CDR3 coding sequence is TGTGCCAGCAGCCCCCCCGGGACTAGCGGGAAAAACATTCAGTACTTC. It specifies CASSPPGTSGKNIQYF.

This clonotype was detected many times. The rearrangement joins TRBV5-6 to TRBJ2-7, with D perhaps TRBD1 (6 bases). CDR3 length equals 14 residues. V was shortened by 1 base and J by 7 bases, with 15 bases between the two germline ends. The germline V gene encodes CDR1 SGHDT and CDR2 YYEEEE. The CDR3, as DNA: TGTGCCAGCAGCTTGCAACAGGGCCATGAAGAGCAGTACTTC. As protein: CASSLQQGHEEQYF.

This chain uses TRBV19 with TRBJ1-6; TRBD1 aligns across 7 bases. Germline V gives CDR1 LNHDA, CDR2 SQIVND (reference sequence). The ends lost 3 bases at V and 8 bases at J; junction bases unmatched: 10. CDR3 size: 16 residues. The CDR3 DNA follows: TGTGCCAGTAGTATCTCCGGGACAGCACCAGATTCACCCCTCCACTTT. Translation: CASSISGTAPDSPLHF. The whole variable domain, remainder taken from reference TRBV19 and TRBJ1-6, is DGGITQSPKYLFRKEGQNVTLSCEQNLNHDAMYWYRQDPGQGLRLIYYSQIVNDFQKGDIAEGYSVSREKKESFPLTVTSAQKNPTAFYLCASSISGTAPDSPLHFGNGTRLTVT.

The gene calls are TRBV29-1 and TRBJ2-7; 11 bases fit TRBD2. V was pared by 6 bases and J by 5 bases, with 12 bases of the junction left unmatched. The germline V gene encodes CDR1 SQVTM and CDR2 ANQGSEA. This CDR3 is built from 15 residues. CDR3 bases: TGCAGCGTCAGACAGACACTAGCGGGAGAACACGAGCAGTACTTC. This encodes CSVRQTLAGEHEQYF.

Comment on this clonotype: This is likely a read error, given that the CDR3 carries no conserved phenylalanine or tryptophan at its end. This chain connects TRBV10-3 to TRBJ1-3; D is unclear. This CDR3 spans 14 amino acids. Looked up from germline, CDR1 is ENHRY and CDR2 is SYGVKD. In nucleotides, the CDR3 is TGCGCCATCAGTGGAACAGTCTCTGGAAACACCATATATCTT. Amino acids: CAISGTVSGNTIYL.

The gene calls are TRBV20-1 and TRBJ1-2, with 8 bases that match TRBD1. Germline assignment: CDR1 DFQATT and CDR2 SNEGSKA (reference sequence). The ends lost 6 bases at V and 0 bases at J; junction bases unmatched: 6. This CDR3 spans 14 amino acids. The CDR3 DNA follows: TGCAGTGCCGATGCGGACAGGGCTAACTATGGCTACACCTTC. Protein: CSADADRANYGYTF.

J is TRBJ2-3 and V is TRBV2, with 10 bases fitting TRBD2. V was clipped by 1 base and J by 3 bases; unmatched bases: 1. Germline CDR1 and CDR2: SNHLY and FYNNEI. This CDR3 comprises 15 residues. The CDR3 coding sequence is TGTGCCAGCAGTGAAGAGGGACTAGCGACAGATACGCAGTATTTT. Its translation is CASSEEGLATDTQYF.

This clonotype was detected a few times. One base away lies a much larger clone, so this may be a sequencing read error. CDR3 amino acids: CSARDRRRQGAGGLFF. As DNA, the CDR3 is TGCAGTGCTAGGGACCGAAGGAGGCAAGGGGCCGGGGGGCTGTTTTTT. V is TRBV20-1 and J is TRBJ2-2, with a tentative D call TRBD2 (6 bases). The CDR3 loop spans 16 amino acids. CDR1 is DFQATT and CDR2 is SNEGSKA in the germline V gene (reference sequence).